This TCR beta chain comes out of a study of breast tumors, draining lymph nodes, adjacent tissues. Study-level findings and limits: Findings are consistent with lymph node origin and intratumoral expansion of most tumor T cells. Compared with lymph nodes, tumors were less diverse; compared with nontumor tissue, more.

One entry per CDR3 protein, called by TCRdb with MiXCR from the multiplex PCR reads. The sample yields 17,000 or so distinct CDR3 sequences, about 60% seen once. As regards this clonotype: Its antigen is currently unknown.

The ends were cut back, 6 bases at V and 2 bases at J, with 15 bases in the middle. CDR3 length equals 15 residues. The source is a female donor with breast cancer. Some clones in this sample may be carry-over from other donors' samples. Sample: tumor-adjacent breast tissue. V is TRBV12-3 or TRBV12-4 and J is TRBJ2-3; tentative D call: TRBD2 (6 bases). In DNA, the CDR3 is TGTGCCAGCAGCCTCGCACTAGCCTCCACAGATACGCAGTATTTT. Translation: CASSLALASTDTQYF.